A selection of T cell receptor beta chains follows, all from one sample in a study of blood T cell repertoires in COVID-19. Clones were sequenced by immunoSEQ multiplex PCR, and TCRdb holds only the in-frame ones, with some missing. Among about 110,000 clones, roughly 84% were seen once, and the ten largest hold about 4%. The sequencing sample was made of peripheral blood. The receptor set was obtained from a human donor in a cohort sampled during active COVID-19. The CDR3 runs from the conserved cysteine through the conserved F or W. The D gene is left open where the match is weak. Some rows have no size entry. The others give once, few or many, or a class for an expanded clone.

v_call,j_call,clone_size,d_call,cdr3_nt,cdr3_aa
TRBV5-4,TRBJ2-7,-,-,TGTGCCAGCAGCCTGGGCCCCCGGGACATCACCTCCTACGAGCAGTACTTC,CASSLGPRDITSYEQYF
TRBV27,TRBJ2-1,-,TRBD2,TGTGCCAGCAGTAGATCTAGCGGGAAGGGGTACAATGAGCAGTTCTTC,CASSRSSGKGYNEQFF
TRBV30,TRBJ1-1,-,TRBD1,TGTGCCTGGGGCCCTTGGACAGGGGGCCCTTTGAACACTGAAGCTTTCTTT,CAWGPWTGGPLNTEAFF
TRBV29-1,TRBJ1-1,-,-,TGCAGCGTTGAAGATCGTTCAGGGGTGGGCACTGAAGCTTTCTTT,CSVEDRSGVGTEAFF
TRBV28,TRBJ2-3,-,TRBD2,TGTGCCAGCAGTCTACCTAGCGGGGCTGGGGCAGATACGCAGTATTTT,CASSLPSGAGADTQYF
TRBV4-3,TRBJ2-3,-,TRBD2,TGCGCCAGCAGCCAAGTGTACTCTAGCGGGAGGGCAGATACGCAGTATTTT,CASSQVYSSGRADTQYF
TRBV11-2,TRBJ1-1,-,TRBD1,TGTGCCAGCAGCTTAGATGAGGGGGCTAACACTGAAGCTTTCTTT,CASSLDEGANTEAFF
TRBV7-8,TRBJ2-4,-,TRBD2,TGTGCCAGCAGCCAAACCGGGACTAGCGGCAAAAACATTCAGTACTTC,CASSQTGTSGKNIQYF
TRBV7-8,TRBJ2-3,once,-,TGTGCCAGCAGCTTAGGTCTAGCGACAGATACGCAGTATTTT,CASSLGLATDTQYF
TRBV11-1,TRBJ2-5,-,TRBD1,TGTGCCAGCAGCTTGCCCCCAGGGGGCCAAGAGACCCAGTACTTC,CASSLPPGGQETQYF
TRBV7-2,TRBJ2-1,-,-,TGTGCCAGCAGGTCGCTCGGGGAGCAGTTCTTC,CASRSLGEQFF
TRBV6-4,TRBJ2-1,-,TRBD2,TGTGCCAGCAGCAAGAGTGCACTAGCGGCCTACAATGAGCAGTTCTTC,CASSKSALAAYNEQFF
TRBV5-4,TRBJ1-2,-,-,TGTGCCAGCTTGAGACAGACTTCCTATGGCTACACCTTC,CASLRQTSYGYTF